What follows describes a single T cell receptor beta chain. The sample originates from a study of OX40 agonist ivuxolimab in advanced cancers. The CDR3 runs 14 residues. Looked up from germline, CDR1 is SGHDT and CDR2 is YYEEEE. Trimming removed 2 bases from V and 3 bases from J, with 8 bases in between. TCRdb keeps only in-frame clones here, not all; method: immunoSEQ multiplex PCR. The repertoire holds tens of thousands of clones, approximately 90% seen once, with around 12% in the top ten. This sequence joins TRBV5-6 and TRBJ2-2; D remains ambiguous. The TCR originated in an adult with an advanced solid tumor such as melanoma, head and neck, liver or kidney cancer. The specimen was CD4+ or CD8+ T cells sorted from blood, collected in a trial of the OX40 agonist ivuxolimab. This CDR3 reads CASSLRIDTGELFF. CDR3 DNA: TGTGCCAGCAGCTTACGTATTGACACCGGGGAGCTGTTTTTT.